This TCR beta chain was captured by sequencing in a study of blood T cell repertoires in COVID-19. Clones were sequenced by immunoSEQ multiplex PCR, and TCRdb holds only the in-frame ones, with some missing. This table has over 200,000 clones, under 90% appearing once. The V segment lost 0 bases and the J segment 3 bases; nucleotides outside the gene matches: 5. Germline V gene sequence: CDR1 MGHRA, CDR2 YSYEKL. This CDR3 comprises 16 residues. The sequencing input was PBMCs or T cells enriched from blood (not recorded which). The gene calls are TRBV4-1 and TRBJ2-7, with 10 bases identical to TRBD2. The TCR sequence derives from a man between 60 and 75 years old who had recovered from COVID-19. The CDR3 sequence is CASSQEWPSGGYEQYF. The CDR3 nucleotides read TGCGCCAGCAGCCAAGAATGGCCTAGCGGGGGCTACGAGCAGTACTTC.